This T cell receptor beta chain was sequenced during a study of PD-1 blockade in classical Hodgkin lymphoma. Study-level findings and limits: Significant TCR diversity gains by C4D1 occurred in CD4+ but not CD8+ cells.

V gave up 0 bases and J gave up 4 bases, with 16 bases separating them. Germline V gene sequence: CDR1 SGHRS, CDR2 YFSETQ. The CDR3 sequence is 17 residues long. All trial patients relapsed after autologous stem cell transplantation. Repertoires were generated with immunoSEQ multiplex PCR, while TCRdb's copy carries only in-frame clones and drops some. The top ten hold 7.5% to 9.5% of the sample, which has tens of thousands of clones, approximately 94% seen once. Worth noting for this clone: Antigen: not known.

The starting material was peripheral blood mononuclear cells (PBMCs), obtained at baseline. The V and J genes are TRBV5-1 and TRBJ1-4; D perhaps matches TRBD1 (6 bases). The source of this sequence is a human donor with classical Hodgkin lymphoma. The DNA of the CDR3 is TGCGCCAGCAGCTTGGCCCCGGGGGCAGGCGGTAATGAAAAACTGTTTTTT. Translation: CASSLAPGAGGNEKLFF. Using reference TRBV5-1 and TRBJ1-4 for the parts outside the CDR3, the full variable domain is KAGVTQTPRYLIKTRGQQVTLSCSPISGHRSVSWYQQTPGQGLQFLFEYFSETQRNKGNFPGRFSGRQFSNSRSEMNVSTLELGDSALYLCASSLAPGAGGNEKLFFGSGTQLSVL.